This record concerns one T cell receptor (beta chain) sequence. Antigen specificity is unknown. The data belong to a study of T cells in Graves' hyperthyroidism and ophthalmopathy. Study-wide results and limits: The model anticipated ophthalmopathy a median about six months pre-onset.

Authors of the study amplified TCR beta CDR3 regions from RNA transcripts. RT-PCR in the first round (using the HTBI primer set) targeted the TCR CDR3. TCRdb re-derived calls from the multiplex PCR reads in MiXCR, one entry per CDR3 protein. The sample contains approximately 600,000 distinct CDR3 sequences, around 15% of which appear only once. Newly diagnosed hyperthyroidism patients aged 18 to 65 years had disease lasting under 2 months. Exclusions: uncontrolled infection, other autoimmune disease, pregnancy, lactation. Diagnoses were established using clinical symptoms, serum thyroxine and TRAb, thyroid ultrasound and orbital computed tomography. Per the germline V gene, CDR1 is DFQATT and CDR2 is SNEGSKA (reference sequence). The V and J ends lost 3 bases and 0 bases respectively, with 18 bases between them. The CDR3 has 17 residues.

The TCR sequence derives from a woman in her 30s with Graves' hyperthyroidism. The chain employs TRBV20-1 and TRBJ2-1; D remains unclear. Sequencing input: blood. The CDR3 DNA is TGCAGTGCTAGTGACCCCTCGGCGCGGAGCTCCTACAATGAGCAGTTCTTC. Translation: CSASDPSARSSYNEQFF.